Sequencing of this T cell receptor (beta chain) was carried out in a study of early T cells in non-severe SARS-CoV-2 infection. This clonotype was counted ten times or more. This CDR3 contains 14 residues. V was cut by 5 bases and J by 7 bases, with 16 bases left in between. Attached unique molecular identifiers marked individual cDNA molecules. TCRdb re-analysed the 5' RACE reads in MiXCR, keeping a single row per CDR3 protein. This sample carries 65,000 to 95,000 distinct CDR3 sequences, less than 5.5% of them seen once, and the ten largest clones take under 7.5%. The source material was whole blood, sampled at baseline. The sequence derives from an adult who was a healthcare worker with PCR-confirmed SARS-CoV-2 infection or an uninfected control (not recorded which). This chain connects TRBV12-3 or TRBV12-4 to TRBJ2-3; the D gene could be TRBD1 or TRBD2 (5 bases each). CDR3 nucleotide sequence: TGTGCCAGCAGTGCCTCCCATGGGACGAATACGCAGTATTTT. Translated: CASSASHGTNTQYF.